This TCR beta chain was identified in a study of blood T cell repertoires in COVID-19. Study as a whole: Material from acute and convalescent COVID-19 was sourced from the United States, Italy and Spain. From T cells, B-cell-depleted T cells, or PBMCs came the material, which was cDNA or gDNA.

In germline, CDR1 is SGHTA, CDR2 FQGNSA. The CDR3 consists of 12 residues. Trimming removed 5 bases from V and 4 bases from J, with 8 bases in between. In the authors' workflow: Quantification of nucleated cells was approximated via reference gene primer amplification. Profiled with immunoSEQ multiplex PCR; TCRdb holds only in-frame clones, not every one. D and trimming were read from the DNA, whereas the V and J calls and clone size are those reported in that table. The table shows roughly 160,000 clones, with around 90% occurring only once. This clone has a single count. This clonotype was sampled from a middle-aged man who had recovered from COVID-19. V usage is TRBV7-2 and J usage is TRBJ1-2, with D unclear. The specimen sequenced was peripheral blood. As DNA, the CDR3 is TGTGCCAGCAGCCCCCCCGTCTATGGCTACACCTTC. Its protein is CASSPPVYGYTF.